Following are 18 T cell receptor beta chains from one sample sequenced in a study of tumor-infiltrating lymphocytes in oesophageal squamous cell carcinoma. From the PCR reads, TCRdb called clonotypes with MiXCR, one entry per CDR3 protein. The sample has nearly 20,000 distinct CDR3 sequences, 41% seen once. Sequences were obtained from esophageal tumor tissue. The source is a male donor with esophageal squamous cell carcinoma.

By share of the sample, this clonotype is medium-sized. The genes are TRBV6-1 and TRBJ2-1, with a tentative D call TRBD1 (6 bases). The CDR3 is 15 amino acids. Per germline, CDR1 MNHNS and CDR2 SASEGT. Trimming cost V 6 bases and J 5 bases, with 17 bases left between them. CDR3 coding DNA: TGTGCCAGCAGAAACCGGGACAAGTTTCACAATGAGCAGTTCTTC. It translates to CASRNRDKFHNEQFF.

The genes are TRBV7-4 and TRBJ2-5; D might be TRBD1 (5 bases). The tail of the sequence fits TRBJ2-7 better, so the J call may be wrong. Germline values: CDR1 SGHVT, CDR2 SQSDAQ. CDR3 length: 15 residues. CDR3 protein: CASSLHWGLGYEQYF. CDR3 bases: TGTGCCAGCAGCTTACACTGGGGCTTGGGCTACGAGCAGTACTTC.

This clonotype was recorded only once. The chain uses TRBV7-6 and TRBJ2-4, with 7 bases matching TRBD2. The J call is uncertain, as TRBJ2-7 better fits the DNA end. Per the germline V gene, CDR1 is SGHVS and CDR2 is FNYEAQ. The CDR3 is made up of 14 amino acids. CDR3 protein: CASSFSSGVYEQYF. The CDR3 DNA reads TGTGCCAGCAGCTTTTCTAGCGGAGTCTACGAGCAGTACTTC.

The chain joins TRBV11-1 to TRBJ2-5; D is unclear. This CDR3 has 14 amino acids. Per the germline V gene, CDR1 is SGHAT and CDR2 is FQDESV (reference sequence). V was trimmed by 2 bases and J by 2 bases, leaving 9 bases between them. As DNA, the CDR3 is TGTGCCAGCAGCTTATTTACCGGTCAAGAGACCCAGTACTTC. Amino acid sequence: CASSLFTGQETQYF.

The chain carries TRBV6-1 and TRBJ2-5; D is perhaps TRBD1 (6 bases). CDR1 is MNHNS and CDR2 is SASEGT in the germline V gene. This CDR3 has 15 residues. V lost 3 bases and J 7 bases, leaving 18 bases between the germline ends. The CDR3 DNA is TGTGCCAGCAGTGATCCAGGGGCCTCACGGCCGACCCAGTACTTC. It codes for CASSDPGASRPTQYF.

The chain joins TRBV27 to TRBJ2-1; 7 bases agree with TRBD1. This CDR3 spans 14 amino acids. Losses at the gene ends were 5 bases for V and 4 bases for J; bases not matched to a gene: 5. Germline V lookup: CDR1 MNHEY, CDR2 SMNVEV (reference sequence). CDR3 amino acids: CASSRTGLYNEQFF. Here the CDR3 DNA reads TGTGCCAGCAGTCGGACAGGACTGTACAATGAGCAGTTCTTC.

V is TRBV5-3 and J is TRBJ1-2, with D tentatively TRBD1 (6 bases). TRBV5-3 is labeled an ORF, and its function is uncertain. Trimming stripped 8 bases from V and 1 base from J, with 12 bases between. The CDR3 length is 13 residues. CDR3 sequence reads: CASSMDSNYGYTF. For the CDR3, the DNA is TGTGCCAGCAGCATGGACAGTAACTATGGCTACACCTTC.

In its sample, this clonotype was seen many times. J is TRBJ2-5 and V is TRBV14; D remains ambiguous. Trimming took off 0 bases at V and 5 bases at J, with 13 bases between the two ends. The germline V gene has CDR1 SGHDN and CDR2 FVKESK. This CDR3 is built from 15 residues. For the CDR3, the DNA is TGTGCCAGCAGCCAAGATTGGGGTAAATTGGAGACCCAGTACTTC. Protein product: CASSQDWGKLETQYF. The full variable domain, rest sourced from reference TRBV14 and TRBJ2-5, is EAGVTQFPSHSVIEKGQTVTLRCDPISGHDNLYWYRRVMGKEIKFLLHFVKESKQDESGMPNNRFLAERTGGTYSTLKVQPAELEDSGVYFCASSQDWGKLETQYFGPGTRLLVL.

The chain links TRBV7-2 to TRBJ2-3; 7 positions agree with TRBD1. Gene TRBJ2-7 matches the end of the DNA better, so the J call may be wrong. The CDR3 extends over 12 amino acids. The germline gives CDR1 SGHTA, CDR2 FQGNSA. The CDR3 nucleotides are TGTGCCAGCAGCGAGACAGGGATCGAGCAGTACTTC. Protein product: CASSETGIEQYF.

Many counts were recorded for this clonotype. The DNA of the CDR3 is TGTGCCATCAGTGAGCCCTATCAAGAGACCCAGTACTTC. Amino acids: CAISEPYQETQYF. This rearrangement joins TRBV10-3 to TRBJ2-5; D gene uncertain. Germline CDR1 ENHRY, CDR2 SYGVKD. V lost 2 bases and J 2 bases, leaving 6 bases between the germline ends. The CDR3 spans 13 residues.

Turning to this clonotype: One junction end does not reproduce the germline sequence, and a read error may be involved. The chain has TRBV7-8 and TRBJ2-1; either TRBD1 or TRBD2 may supply D (6 bases each). The CDR3 is 13 amino acids. Germline V gene data show CDR1 as SGHVS and CDR2 as FQNEAQ. The CDR3 nucleotides read TGTGCCAGCAGCAGCAGGACAGCCCCCCGGGAGTACTTC. The encoded protein is CASSSRTAPREYF.

V and J are TRBV7-9 and TRBJ2-6; no clear D. V lost 5 bases and J lost 6, with 8 bases in between. The CDR3 has 13 residues. Germline CDR1 SEHNR, CDR2 FQNEAQ (reference sequence). In DNA, the CDR3 is TGTGCCAGCAGCCCCCAGGAGGCCAACGTCCTGACTTTC. It yields the protein CASSPQEANVLTF.

This sequence joins TRBV7-4 and TRBJ2-3; TRBD2 is a possible D gene (6 bases). CDR3 length: 15 amino acids. The ends were cut back, 0 bases at V and 1 base at J, with 8 bases in the middle. Germline V gene data show CDR1 as SGHVT and CDR2 as SQSDAQ. CDR3 nucleotides: TGTGCCAGCAGCTTAGCCGGGAGCGGCACAGATACGCAGTATTTT. It translates to CASSLAGSGTDTQYF.

The chain has TRBV7-2 and TRBJ2-3, with 9 bases identical to TRBD2. This CDR3 is built from 18 residues. V lost 5 bases to trimming and J lost 2 bases; unmatched junction nucleotides: 14. Germline V gene sequence: CDR1 SGHTA, CDR2 FQGNSA. As DNA, the CDR3 is TGTGCCAGCAGCCTACTAGGGGGAGCGGGAGGACACACAGATACGCAGTATTTT. Protein product: CASSLLGGAGGHTDTQYF.

This chain connects TRBV11-3 to TRBJ2-1; 9 bases agree with TRBD2. The CDR3 is 19 residues long. Germline CDR1 is SGHNT and CDR2 is YENEEA. J gave up 0 bases and V 5 bases, and 14 bases lay outside the gene matches. In nucleotides, the CDR3 is TGTGCCAGCAGCCCCCAAGACCTAGCGGGACCTTCCTCCTACAATGAGCAGTTCTTC. It codes for CASSPQDLAGPSSYNEQFF.

A remark on this clonotype: The CDR3 carries no conserved terminal phenylalanine or tryptophan, so it likely arises from a read error. No DNA is shown, since the ends of the CDR3 on it are uncertain; the CDR3 is the one TCRdb lists. The chain has TRBV7-9 and TRBJ2-5; the table gives TRBD2 as D, unverified against the DNA. Germline lookup yields CDR1 SEHNR and CDR2 FQNEAQ (reference sequence). The CDR3 adds up to 18 amino acids, both ends counted. The CDR3 loop is CASSLTSGLSYNEQFFGP.

This clonotype showed up many times. A read error may be the cause here, since a much bigger clone is one base away. The V gene is TRBV27, the J gene TRBJ2-7, with 9 bases that match TRBD2. The germline V gene encodes CDR1 MNHEY and CDR2 SMNVEV (reference sequence). The CDR3 length is 17 residues. Trimming removed 1 base from V and 7 bases from J; junction bases left unmatched: 14. The CDR3 loop reads CASSLWAAGGGYNEQYF. The DNA of the CDR3 is TGTGCCAGCAGTTTATGGGCAGCGGGAGGCGGATACAATGAGCAGTACTTC.

The chain joins TRBV24-1 to TRBJ2-5, with D maybe TRBD2 (5 bases). Germline values: CDR1 KGHDR, CDR2 SFDVKD. This CDR3 region has 15 residues. V was pared by 4 bases and J by 3 bases, with 14 bases between. The CDR3 nucleotides read TGTGCCACCAGTGACCCTCAGCCCGGGGAAGAGACCCAGTACTTC. Residues: CATSDPQPGEETQYF.